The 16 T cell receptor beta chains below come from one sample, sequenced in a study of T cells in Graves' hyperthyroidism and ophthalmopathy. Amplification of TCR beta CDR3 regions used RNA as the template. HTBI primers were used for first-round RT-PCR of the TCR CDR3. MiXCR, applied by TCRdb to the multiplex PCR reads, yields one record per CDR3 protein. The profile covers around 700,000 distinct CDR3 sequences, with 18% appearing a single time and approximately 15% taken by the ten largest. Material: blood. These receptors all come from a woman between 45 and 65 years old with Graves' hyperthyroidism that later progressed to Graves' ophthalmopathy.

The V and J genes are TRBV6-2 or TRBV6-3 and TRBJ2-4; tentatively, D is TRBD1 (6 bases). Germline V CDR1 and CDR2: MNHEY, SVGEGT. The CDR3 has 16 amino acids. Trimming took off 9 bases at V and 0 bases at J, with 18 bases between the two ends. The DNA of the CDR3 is TGTGCCAGTTACCACAGGGAACTACTAGCCAAAAACATTCAGTACTTC. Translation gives CASYHRELLAKNIQYF.

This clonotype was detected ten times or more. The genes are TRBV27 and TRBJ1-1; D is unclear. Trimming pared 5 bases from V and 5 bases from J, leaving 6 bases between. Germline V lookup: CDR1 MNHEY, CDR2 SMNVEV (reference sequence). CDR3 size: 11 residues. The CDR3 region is CASSERTEAFF. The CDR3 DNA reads TGTGCCAGCAGTGAAAGAACTGAAGCTTTCTTT.

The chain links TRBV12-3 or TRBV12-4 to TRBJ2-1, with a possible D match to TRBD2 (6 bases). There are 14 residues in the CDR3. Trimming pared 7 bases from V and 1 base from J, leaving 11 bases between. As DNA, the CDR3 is TGTGCCAGCACCACGGCGGGGTCCTACAATGAGCAGTTCTTC. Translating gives CASTTAGSYNEQFF.

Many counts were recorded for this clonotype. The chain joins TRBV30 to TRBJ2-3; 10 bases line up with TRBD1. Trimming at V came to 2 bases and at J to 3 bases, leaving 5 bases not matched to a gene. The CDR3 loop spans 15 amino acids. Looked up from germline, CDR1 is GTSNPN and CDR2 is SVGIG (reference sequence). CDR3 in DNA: TGTGCCTGGAGTCCGGGGACAGGGGATACAGATACGCAGTATTTT. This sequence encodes CAWSPGTGDTDTQYF. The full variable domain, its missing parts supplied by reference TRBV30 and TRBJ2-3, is SQTIHQWPATLVQPVGSPLSLECTVEGTSNPNLYWYRQAAGRGLQLLFYSVGIGQISSEVPQNLSASRPQDRQFILSSKKLLLSDSGFYLCAWSPGTGDTDTQYFGPGTRLTVL.

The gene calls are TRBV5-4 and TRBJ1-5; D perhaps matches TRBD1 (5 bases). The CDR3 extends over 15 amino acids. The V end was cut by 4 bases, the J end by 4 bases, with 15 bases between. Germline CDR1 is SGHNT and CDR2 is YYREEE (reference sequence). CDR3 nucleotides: TGTGCCAGCAGCGGGGACCCCGGAGGGAATCAGCCCCAGCATTTT. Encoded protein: CASSGDPGGNQPQHF.

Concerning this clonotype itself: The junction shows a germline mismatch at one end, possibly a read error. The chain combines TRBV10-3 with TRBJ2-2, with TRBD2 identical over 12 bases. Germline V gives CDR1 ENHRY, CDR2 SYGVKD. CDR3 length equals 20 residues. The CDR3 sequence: CAITPRATSGGSSNAGELFF. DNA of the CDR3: TGTGCCATCACCCCCCGAGCTACTAGCGGGGGGTCCTCGAACGCCGGGGAGCTGTTTTTT.

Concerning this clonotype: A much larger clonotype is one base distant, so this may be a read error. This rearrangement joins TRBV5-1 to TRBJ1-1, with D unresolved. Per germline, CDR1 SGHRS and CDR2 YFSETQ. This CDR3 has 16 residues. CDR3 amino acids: CTSSLGLGSGDTEAFF. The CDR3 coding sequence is TGCACCAGCAGCTTGGGTCTGGGCAGCGGGGACACTGAAGCTTTCTTT. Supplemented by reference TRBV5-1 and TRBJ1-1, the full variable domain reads KAGVTQTPRYLIKTRGQQVTLSCSPISGHRSVSWYQQTPGQGLQFLFEYFSETQRNKGNFPGRFSGRQFSNSRSEMNVSTLELGDSALYLCTSSLGLGSGDTEAFFGQGTRLTVV.

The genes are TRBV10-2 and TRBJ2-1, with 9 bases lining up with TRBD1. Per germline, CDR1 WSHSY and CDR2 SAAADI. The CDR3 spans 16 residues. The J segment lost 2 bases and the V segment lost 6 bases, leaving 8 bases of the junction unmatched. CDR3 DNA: TGCGCCAGCAGCGCCGGGACAGGGTCACCCTACAATGAGCAGTTCTTC. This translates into CASSAGTGSPYNEQFF.

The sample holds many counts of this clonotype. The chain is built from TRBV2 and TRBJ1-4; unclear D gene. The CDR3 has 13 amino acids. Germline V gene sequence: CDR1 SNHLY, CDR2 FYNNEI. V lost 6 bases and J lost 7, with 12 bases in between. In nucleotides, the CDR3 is TGTGCCAGCAGCGCAGACACGGGTGAAAAACTGTTTTTT. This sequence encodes CASSADTGEKLFF.

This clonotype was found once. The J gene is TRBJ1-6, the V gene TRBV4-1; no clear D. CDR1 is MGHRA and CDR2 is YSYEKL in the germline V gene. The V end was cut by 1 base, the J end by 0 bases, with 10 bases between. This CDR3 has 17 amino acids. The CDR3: CASSQVMESSYNSPLHF. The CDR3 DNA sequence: TGCGCCAGCAGCCAAGTAATGGAGAGCTCCTATAATTCACCCCTCCACTTT.

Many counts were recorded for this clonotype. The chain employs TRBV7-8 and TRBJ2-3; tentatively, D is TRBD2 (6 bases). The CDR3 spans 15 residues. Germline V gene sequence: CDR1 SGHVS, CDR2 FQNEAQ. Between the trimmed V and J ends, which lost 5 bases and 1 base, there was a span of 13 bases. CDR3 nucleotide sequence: TGTGCCAGCAGCCCAGGGAGGCAGGGCACAGATACGCAGTATTTT. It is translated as CASSPGRQGTDTQYF. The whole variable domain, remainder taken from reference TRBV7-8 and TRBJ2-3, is GAGVSQSPRYKVAKRGQDVALRCDPISGHVSLFWYQQALGQGPEFLTYFQNEAQLDKSGLPSDRFFAERPEGSVSTLKIQRTQQEDSAVYLCASSPGRQGTDTQYFGPGTRLTVL.

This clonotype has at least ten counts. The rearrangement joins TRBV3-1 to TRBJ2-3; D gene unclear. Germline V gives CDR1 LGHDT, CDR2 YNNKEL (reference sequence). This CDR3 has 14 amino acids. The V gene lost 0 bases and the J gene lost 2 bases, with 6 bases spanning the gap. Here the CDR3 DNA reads TGTGCCAGCAGCCAAGATTACGACACAGATACGCAGTATTTT. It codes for CASSQDYDTDTQYF.

The DNA for the CDR3 is TGTGCCAGCTCACCACCCCGGAGCTCTGGAAACACCATATATTTT. It is translated as CASSPPRSSGNTIYF. The genes are TRBV18 and TRBJ1-3; D is uncertain. CDR3 size: 15 residues. The germline V gene encodes CDR1 KGHSH and CDR2 LQKENI. Between the trimmed V and J ends, which lost 0 bases and 0 bases, there was a span of 6 bases.

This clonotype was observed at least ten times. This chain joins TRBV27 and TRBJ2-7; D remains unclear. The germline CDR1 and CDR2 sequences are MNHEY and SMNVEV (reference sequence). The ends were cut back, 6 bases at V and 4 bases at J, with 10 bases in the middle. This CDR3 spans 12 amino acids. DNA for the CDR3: TGTGCCAGCAGAAACTCGCCTTACGAGCAGTACTTC. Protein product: CASRNSPYEQYF.

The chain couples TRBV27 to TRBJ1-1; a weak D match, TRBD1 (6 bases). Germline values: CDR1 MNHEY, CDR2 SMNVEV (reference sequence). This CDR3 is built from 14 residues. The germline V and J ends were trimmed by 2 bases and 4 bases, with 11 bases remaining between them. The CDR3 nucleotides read TGTGCCAGCAGTTTAGGGGGCAGTCGCACTGAAGCTTTCTTT. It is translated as CASSLGGSRTEAFF.

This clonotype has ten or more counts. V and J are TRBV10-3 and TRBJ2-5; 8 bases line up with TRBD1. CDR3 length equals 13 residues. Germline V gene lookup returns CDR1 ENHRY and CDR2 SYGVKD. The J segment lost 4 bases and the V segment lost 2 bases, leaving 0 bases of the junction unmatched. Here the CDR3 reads CAISEGQGETQYF. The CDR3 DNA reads TGTGCCATCAGTGAGGGACAGGGAGAGACCCAGTACTTC.